A selection of T cell receptor beta chains follows, all from one sample in a study of T cells in Graves' hyperthyroidism and ophthalmopathy. TCRdb ran MiXCR on the multiplex PCR reads and lists one entry per CDR3 protein. The data show approximately 640,000 distinct CDR3 sequences, roughly 46% seen once. Sequenced material: peripheral blood or thyroid tissue (not recorded which). The receptors shown here come from an adult man with Graves' disease, either hyperthyroidism or ophthalmopathy (not recorded which). Both conserved end residues are part of each CDR3. A D gene is named only where the DNA matches it firmly. Rows give clone size only sometimes, using once, few, many, or a class for an expanded clone.

D gene | J gene | V gene | clone size | CDR3 DNA | CDR3 protein
. | TRBJ2-2 | TRBV7-6 | many | TGTGCCAGCAGCCCAGGACACGACACCGGGGAGCTGTTTTTT | CASSPGHDTGELFF
. | TRBJ1-2 | TRBV20-1 | . | TGCAGTGCTAGAGCTCGGACGGACTATGGCTACACCTTC | CSARARTDYGYTF
TRBD1 | TRBJ2-5 | TRBV7-2 | . | TGTGCCAGCTCACCATTGACAGGGACCGAGACCCAGTACTTC | CASSPLTGTETQYF
. | TRBJ1-6 | TRBV2 | many | TGTGCCAGCAGTGAAGTGGGGGAGGGGAATTCACCCCTCCACTTT | CASSEVGEGNSPLHF
. | TRBJ1-1 | TRBV11-1 | many | TGTGCCAGCAGCTTAGCGGGTCCCCACACTGAAGCTTTCTTT | CASSLAGPHTEAFF
. | TRBJ1-1 | TRBV6-5 | . | TGTGCCAGCAGTTACAACCGGGAGAACACTGAAGCTTTCTTT | CASSYNRENTEAFF
TRBD1 | TRBJ2-5 | TRBV25-1 | few | TGTGCCAGCAGTTCCGGACAGGGGGAATTAGCTAGCCAGTACTTC | CASSSGQGELASQYF
TRBD1 | TRBJ1-5 | TRBV10-3 | . | TGTGCCAGCGGGGACAGCCTCGATCAGCCCCAGCATTTT | CASGDSLDQPQHF
. | TRBJ1-2 | TRBV5-1 | many | TGCGCCAGCAGCCTCCGCGCCAGTCCTAACTATGGCTACACCTTC | CASSLRASPNYGYTF
. | TRBJ1-2 | TRBV6-6 | once | TGTGCCAGCAGCAGCCCTGGACAGCACTATGGCTACACCTTC | CASSSPGQHYGYTF
. | TRBJ1-2 | TRBV29-1 | many | TGCAGCGTAGTGAAGACTAACTATGGCTACACCTTC | CSVVKTNYGYTF
. | TRBJ1-4 | TRBV7-9 | many | TGTGCCAGCAGCTTTGTGGACACTAATGAAAAACTGTTTTTT | CASSFVDTNEKLFF
. | TRBJ2-7 | TRBV7-8 | many | TGTGCCAGCAGCTTAGGGCTAGCGTCCAACGAGCAGTACTTC | CASSLGLASNEQYF
TRBD1 | TRBJ1-3 | TRBV29-1 | many | TGCAGCGTACAATTTGTGACAGGGCCGGACACCATATATTTT | CSVQFVTGPDTIYF
. | TRBJ1-2 | TRBV2 | many | TGTGCCAGCAGGGGGAACGGGGGTAACTATGGCTACACCTTC | CASRGNGGNYGYTF
. | TRBJ2-5 | TRBV7-9 | . | TGTGCCAGCAGCTTACTGGCGTCTGGGTTTCAAGAGACCCGGTACTTC | CASSLLASGFQETRYF
. | TRBJ2-5 | TRBV7-9 | . | TGTGCCAGCAGCGCCTATCTGGGATACGAGACCCAGTACTTC | CASSAYLGYETQYF
. | TRBJ2-2 | TRBV24-1 | once | TGTGCCACCAGTGGCGGTCACAACACCGGGGAGCTGTTTTTT | CATSGGHNTGELFF
TRBD1 | TRBJ1-2 | TRBV6-5 | . | TGTGCCAGCAGTCCTGTAACAGACAGGGGGATGAGGTCGGGTGGCTACACCTTC | CASSPVTDRGMRSGGYTF
TRBD1 | TRBJ2-2 | TRBV2 | few | TGTGCCAGCAGTTACGGACAGGGGGCCGTCACCGGGGAGCTGTTTTTT | CASSYGQGAVTGELFF
. | TRBJ2-7 | TRBV20-1 | . | TGCAGTGCTAGAGACCAGGGGTTCTACGAGCAGTACTTC | CSARDQGFYEQYF
. | TRBJ1-2 | TRBV12-3/TRBV12-4 | . | TGTGCCAGCAGTTCGGTCGCATGGGCAGGAAATTACTATGGCTACACCTTC | CASSSVAWAGNYYGYTF
. | TRBJ1-1 | TRBV5-1 | . | TGCGCCAGCAGCTTAACGACAGGATTGAACACTGAAGCTTTCTTT | CASSLTTGLNTEAFF
. | TRBJ1-4 | TRBV20-1 | once | TGCAGTGCTATTGTGGGGGCGAACACCGGGGAGGTGTTTTTT | CSAIVGANTGEVFF
. | TRBJ1-5 | TRBV19 | . | TGTGCCAGTAGTATAGATGTTCAGCCCCAGCATTTT | CASSIDVQPQHF
TRBD2 | TRBJ2-7 | TRBV10-1 | . | TGCGCCAAGATTACGGGACTAGCGGCCTCCTACGAGCAGTACTTC | CAKITGLAASYEQYF
TRBD1 | TRBJ2-2 | TRBV11-1 | . | TGTGCCAGCAGCTCCAACAGGGGTTCCGGGGAGCTGTTTTTT | CASSSNRGSGELFF
. | TRBJ2-2 | TRBV10-1 | few | TGCGCCAGCAGTGAGTTGGCGGTAGCCGGGGAGCTGTTTTTT | CASSELAVAGELFF
. | TRBJ1-5 | TRBV19 | . | TGTGCCAGTAGAACAGAATTAAATAGCAATCAGCCCCAGCATTTT | CASRTELNSNQPQHF
. | TRBJ1-5 | TRBV7-2 | . | TGTGCCAGCAGCCAAGAGGGAAATAGCAATCAGCCCCAGCATTTT | CASSQEGNSNQPQHF